The sequence of this T cell receptor beta chain was determined in a study of Tregs in tolerant kidney transplant recipients. Libraries were prepared by immunoSEQ multiplex PCR; TCRdb keeps only in-frame clonotypes and omits some of them. The table lists approximately 67,000 clones, 80% to 95% of them singletons. After removal of 9 bases from V and 5 bases from J, the junction contained 8 bases not matched to a gene. Germline assignment: CDR1 WNHNN and CDR2 SYGVQD (reference sequence). This CDR3 contains 14 residues. This rearrangement joins TRBV10-1 to TRBJ2-1; 9 bases are a match to TRBD2. The TCR comes from a human donor who received a combined kidney and bone marrow transplant. The source was CD8+ T cells from blood, collected before the transplant. CDR3 nucleotide sequence: TGCGCCAGAAGAGCGGGGGGAATAGACAATGAGCAGTTCTTC. Translated: CARRAGGIDNEQFF.